The clone carrying this T cell receptor beta chain showed up just once. As yet, its antigen is unknown. Other DNA sequences from this sample encode an identical CDR3 as well. The assay was immunoSEQ multiplex PCR, and TCRdb's table has in-frame clones only and misses some. The sample consists of 25,000 to 40,000 clones, around nine tenths of them appearing once. This specimen comes from a study of OX40 agonist ivuxolimab in advanced cancers. Study context: Patients with prior anti-PD-1, anti-PD-L1 or anti-CTLA-4 therapy were eligible; 35% to 50% had some.

Study observations and caveats: The study found among the lowest clonal expansion in partial responders at 0.1-3.0 mg/kg.

Source: CD4+ or CD8+ T cells sorted from blood, taken in a trial of the OX40 agonist ivuxolimab. The receptor was derived from an adult with an advanced solid tumor such as melanoma, head and neck, liver or kidney cancer.

The CDR3 nucleotides are TGTGCCAGCAGCGAAGGATCGAACACCGGGGAGCTGTTTTTT. Its protein product is CASSEGSNTGELFF. The chain links TRBV9 to TRBJ2-2, with D hard to call. CDR3 size: 14 residues. V was trimmed by 3 bases and J by 0 bases, leaving 6 bases between them. Germline V gene data show CDR1 as SGDLS and CDR2 as YYNGEE.